The T cell receptor (beta chain) described here comes from a study of shared clonotypes between healthy human individuals. Study overall: With ages of 18 to 49, the donors were a couple of women and a few men.

Sequencing was performed with immunoSEQ multiplex PCR; in TCRdb, only in-frame clones are kept and a portion is missing. The sample lists about half a million clones, 70% to 85% seen once, with about 12% in the top ten. CDR3 length: 15 amino acids. CDR1 is SEHNR, CDR2 FQNEAQ, per germline (reference sequence). Trimming took 3 bases from V and 2 from J, leaving 14 bases between them. Details on this clone: The antigen is undetermined. The identical CDR3 is also encoded by other nucleotide sequences in the sample.

Findings of the study overall: Represented diversity, genetic and exposure-history alike, was limited by few donors.

The chain couples TRBV7-9 to TRBJ2-7, with a weak D call TRBD1 (7 bases). The specimen sequenced was PBMCs. This TCR was sampled from a woman in her thirties or forties in good health. Some clones in this sample may be carry-over from other donors' samples. The CDR3 spells CASSLGQGGAYEQYF. As DNA, the CDR3 is TGTGCCAGCAGCTTGGGGCAGGGGGGCGCCTACGAGCAGTACTTC.